This record looks at one T cell receptor beta chain sequence and its context. The antigen is not known. The sample belongs to a study of cytomegalovirus exposure and HLA in healthy donors. It was with 60 Vbeta and 13 Jbeta primers that the PCR ran. Assay: immunoSEQ multiplex PCR; the TCRdb copy retains only in-frame clones and omits some. The sample shows under 150,000 clones, more than 70% of them seen only once. Findings and caveats of the study: For most TCR beta V segments, an earlier analysis put the productive rate at about 90% or about 30% of the time. Analysis performed later showed TCR beta chains linked to HLA being more clonally expanded than equally common others.

The length of the CDR3 is 16 residues. The germline gives CDR1 SGHDT, CDR2 YYEEEE. V shed 0 bases and J shed 0 bases, with 12 bases lying between them. The rearrangement joins TRBV5-6 to TRBJ1-1; D unresolved. The sequence came from a woman aged 40 to 50 in good health and CMV-seronegative. The sample comprised PBMCs. As DNA, the CDR3 is TGTGCCAGCAGCTTGGTAGGAACAGAAATGAACACTGAAGCTTTCTTT. This codes for CASSLVGTEMNTEAFF. The whole variable domain, remainder taken from reference TRBV5-6 and TRBJ1-1, is DAGVTQSPTHLIKTRGQQVTLRCSPKSGHDTVSWYQQALGQGPQFIFQYYEEEERQRGNFPDRFSGHQFPNYSSELNVNALLLGDSALYLCASSLVGTEMNTEAFFGQGTRLTVV.